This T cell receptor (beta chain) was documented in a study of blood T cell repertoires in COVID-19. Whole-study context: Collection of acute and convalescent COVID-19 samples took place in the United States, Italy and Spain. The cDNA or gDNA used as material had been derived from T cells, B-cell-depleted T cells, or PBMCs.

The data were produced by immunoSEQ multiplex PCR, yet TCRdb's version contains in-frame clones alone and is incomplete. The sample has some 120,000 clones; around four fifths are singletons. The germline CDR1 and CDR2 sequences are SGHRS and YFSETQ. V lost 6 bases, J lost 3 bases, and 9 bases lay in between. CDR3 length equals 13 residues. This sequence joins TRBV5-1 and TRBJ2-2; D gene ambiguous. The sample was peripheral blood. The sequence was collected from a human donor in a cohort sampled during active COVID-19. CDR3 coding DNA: TGCGCCAGCACAGTGGCGGACACCGGGGAGCTGTTTTTT. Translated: CASTVADTGELFF.